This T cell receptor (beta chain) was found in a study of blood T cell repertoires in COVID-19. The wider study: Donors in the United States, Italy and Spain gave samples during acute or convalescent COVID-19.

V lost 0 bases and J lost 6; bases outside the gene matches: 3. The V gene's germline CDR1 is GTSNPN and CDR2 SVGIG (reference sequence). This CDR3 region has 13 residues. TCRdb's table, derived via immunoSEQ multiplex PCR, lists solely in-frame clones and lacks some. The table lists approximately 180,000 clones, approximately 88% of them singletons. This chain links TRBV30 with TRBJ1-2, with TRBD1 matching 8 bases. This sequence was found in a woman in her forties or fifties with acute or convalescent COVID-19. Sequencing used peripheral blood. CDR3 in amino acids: CAWSVLTGDGYTF. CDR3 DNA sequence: TGTGCCTGGAGTGTCCTGACAGGGGATGGCTACACCTTC.